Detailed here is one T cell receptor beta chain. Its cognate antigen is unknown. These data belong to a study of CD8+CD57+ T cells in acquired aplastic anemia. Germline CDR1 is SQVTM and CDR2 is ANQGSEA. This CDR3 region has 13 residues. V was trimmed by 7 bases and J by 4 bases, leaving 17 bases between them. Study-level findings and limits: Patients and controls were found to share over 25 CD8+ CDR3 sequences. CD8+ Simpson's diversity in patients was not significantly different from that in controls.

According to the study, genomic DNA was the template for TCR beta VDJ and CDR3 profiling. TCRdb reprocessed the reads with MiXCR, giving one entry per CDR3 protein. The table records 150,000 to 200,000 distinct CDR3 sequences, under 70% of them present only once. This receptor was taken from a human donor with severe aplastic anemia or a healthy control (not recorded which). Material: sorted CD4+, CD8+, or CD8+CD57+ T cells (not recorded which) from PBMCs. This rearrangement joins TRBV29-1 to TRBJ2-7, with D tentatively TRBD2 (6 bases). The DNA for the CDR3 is TGCAGCGCCTCCTGGACGGAGGGGTACGAGCAGTACTTC. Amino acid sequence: CSASWTEGYEQYF.